This T cell receptor (beta chain) stems from a study of T cells in Graves' hyperthyroidism and ophthalmopathy. Findings and limits, study-wide: In the blood, most expanded thyroid clonotypes above 0.001 appeared as well.

Trimming cost V 6 bases and J 0 bases, with 11 bases left between them. This CDR3 has 13 amino acids. CDR1 is DFQATT and CDR2 is SNEGSKA in the germline V gene (reference sequence). From RNA transcripts, TCR beta CDR3 regions were amplified. HTBI primers were employed in a first-round RT-PCR of the TCR CDR3. TCRdb analysed the multiplex PCR reads with MiXCR anew, one entry per CDR3 protein. This sample has roughly 510,000 distinct CDR3 sequences; more than 20% occur once, and the top ten carry around a quarter. Lactation, pregnancy, other autoimmune disease or uncontrolled infection excluded patients. The table lists this clonotype with a few counts. Its matching antigen is unknown.

The clonotype comes from a man aged 18 to 30 with Graves' hyperthyroidism. Sequencing used blood. This chain links TRBV20-1 with TRBJ1-1; D gene uncertain. The CDR3 DNA reads as TGCAGTGCCAAGACCTGGATGAACACTGAAGCTTTCTTT. It translates to CSAKTWMNTEAFF.